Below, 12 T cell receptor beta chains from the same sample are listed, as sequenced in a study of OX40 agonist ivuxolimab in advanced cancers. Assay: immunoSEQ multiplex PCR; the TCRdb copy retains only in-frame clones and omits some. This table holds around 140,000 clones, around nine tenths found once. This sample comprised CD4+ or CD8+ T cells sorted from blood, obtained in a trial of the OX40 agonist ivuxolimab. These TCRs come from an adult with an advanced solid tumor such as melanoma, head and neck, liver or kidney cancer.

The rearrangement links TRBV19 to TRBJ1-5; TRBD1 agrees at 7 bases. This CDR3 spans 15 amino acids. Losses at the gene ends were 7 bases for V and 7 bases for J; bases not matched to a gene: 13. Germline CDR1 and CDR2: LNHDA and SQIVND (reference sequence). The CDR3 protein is CASTARQGLDQPQHF. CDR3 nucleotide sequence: TGTGCCAGTACCGCTCGACAGGGCCTCGACCAGCCCCAGCATTTT.

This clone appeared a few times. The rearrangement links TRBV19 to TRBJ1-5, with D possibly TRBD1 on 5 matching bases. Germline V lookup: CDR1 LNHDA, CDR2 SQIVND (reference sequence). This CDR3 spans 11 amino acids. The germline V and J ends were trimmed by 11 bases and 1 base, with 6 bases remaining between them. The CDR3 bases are TGTGCCGGGGGAAGCAATCAGCCCCAGCATTTT. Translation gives CAGGSNQPQHF.

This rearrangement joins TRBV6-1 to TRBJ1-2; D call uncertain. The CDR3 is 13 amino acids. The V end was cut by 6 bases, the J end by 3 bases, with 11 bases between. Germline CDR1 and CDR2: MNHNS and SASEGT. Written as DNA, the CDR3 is TGTGCCAGCAGAATCGACCGGGACTATGGCTACACCTTC. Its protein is CASRIDRDYGYTF.

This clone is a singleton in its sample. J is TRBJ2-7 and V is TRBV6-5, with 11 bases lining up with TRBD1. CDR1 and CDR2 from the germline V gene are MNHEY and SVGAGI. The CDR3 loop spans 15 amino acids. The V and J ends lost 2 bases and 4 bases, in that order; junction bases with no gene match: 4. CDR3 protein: CASSYRDRGNYEQYF. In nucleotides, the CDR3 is TGTGCCAGCAGTTACCGGGACAGGGGGAATTACGAGCAGTACTTC.

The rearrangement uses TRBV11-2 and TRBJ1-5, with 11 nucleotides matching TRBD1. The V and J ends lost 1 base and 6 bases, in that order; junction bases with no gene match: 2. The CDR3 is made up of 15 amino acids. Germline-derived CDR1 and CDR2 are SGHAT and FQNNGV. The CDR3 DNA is TGTGCCAGCAGCTTAGGAGGGACAGGGGGTCAGCCCCAGCATTTT. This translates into CASSLGGTGGQPQHF.

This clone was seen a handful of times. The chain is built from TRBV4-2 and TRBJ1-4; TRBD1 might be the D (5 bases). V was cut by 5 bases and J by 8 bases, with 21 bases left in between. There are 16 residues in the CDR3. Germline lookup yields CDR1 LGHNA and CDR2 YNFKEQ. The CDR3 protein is CASSSSGGRVVEKLFF. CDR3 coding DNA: TGTGCCAGCAGCTCCTCGGGGGGGAGGGTGGTCGAAAAACTGTTTTTT.

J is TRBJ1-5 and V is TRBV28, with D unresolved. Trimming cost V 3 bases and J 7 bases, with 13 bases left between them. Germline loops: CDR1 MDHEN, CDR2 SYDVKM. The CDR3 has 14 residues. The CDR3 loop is CASSLSSGGQPQHF. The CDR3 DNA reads TGTGCCAGCAGTTTGTCGTCCGGCGGGCAGCCCCAGCATTTT.

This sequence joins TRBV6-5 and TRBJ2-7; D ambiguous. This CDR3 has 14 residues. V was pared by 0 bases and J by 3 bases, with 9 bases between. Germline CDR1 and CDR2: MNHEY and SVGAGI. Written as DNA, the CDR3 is TGTGCCAGCAGTTACTCTCCAGACTTCTACGAGCAGTACTTC. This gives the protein CASSYSPDFYEQYF.

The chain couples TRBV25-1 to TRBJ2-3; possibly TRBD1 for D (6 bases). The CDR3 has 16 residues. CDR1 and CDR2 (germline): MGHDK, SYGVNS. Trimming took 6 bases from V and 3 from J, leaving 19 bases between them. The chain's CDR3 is CASSVLRQGITDTQYF. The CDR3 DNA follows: TGTGCCAGCAGCGTCTTAAGGCAGGGGATAACAGATACGCAGTATTTT.

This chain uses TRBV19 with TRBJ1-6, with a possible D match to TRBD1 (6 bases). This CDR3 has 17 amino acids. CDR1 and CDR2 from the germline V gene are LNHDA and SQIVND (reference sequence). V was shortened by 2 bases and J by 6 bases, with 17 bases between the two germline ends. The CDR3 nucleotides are TGTGCCAGTAGTATAAATGGCGCGCAGGGGCTTAATTCACCCCTCCACTTT. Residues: CASSINGAQGLNSPLHF.

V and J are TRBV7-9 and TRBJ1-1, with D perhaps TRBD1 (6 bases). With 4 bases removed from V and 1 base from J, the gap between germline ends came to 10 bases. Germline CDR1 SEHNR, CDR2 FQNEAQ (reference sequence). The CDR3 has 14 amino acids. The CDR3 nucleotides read TGTGCCAGCAGCTATGACAGGAGGAACACTGAAGCTTTCTTT. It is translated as CASSYDRRNTEAFF.

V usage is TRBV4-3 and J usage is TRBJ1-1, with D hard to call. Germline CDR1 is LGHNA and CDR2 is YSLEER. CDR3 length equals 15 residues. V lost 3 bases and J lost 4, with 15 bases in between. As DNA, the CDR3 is TGCGCCAGCAGCCAGGGGTTAGGGAGGAGCACTGAAGCTTTCTTT. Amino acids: CASSQGLGRSTEAFF.